The 10 T cell receptor beta chains given below trace back to one sample, sequenced in a study of T cell repertoires in cytomegalovirus infection. Their recognized antigens are unknown. TCRdb reprocessed the reads with MiXCR, giving one entry per CDR3 protein. The sample has roughly 500,000 distinct CDR3 sequences, roughly a third seen once. This material consisted of cultured PBMCs, taken from culture after CMV antigen stimulation. These receptors all stem from a human donor in good health (CMV status not recorded). Some clones in this sample may be carry-over from other donors' samples.

The chain has TRBV7-2 and TRBJ2-3; 12 bases align to TRBD2. The V gene's germline CDR1 is SGHTA and CDR2 FQGNSA. The CDR3 runs 16 residues. V dropped 5 bases and J dropped 5; count of bases not matched to a gene: 8. The CDR3 here is CASSTRLAGAIDTQYF. The CDR3 bases are TGTGCCAGCAGCACCAGACTAGCGGGAGCAATAGATACGCAGTATTTT.

The CDR3, as DNA: TGCGCCAGCAGCCCCGACGGACAGGCGCTTTATGGCTACACCTTC. Residues: CASSPDGQALYGYTF. This chain uses TRBV5-1 with TRBJ1-2; TRBD1 matches 7 bases. Germline loops: CDR1 SGHRS, CDR2 YFSETQ. V shed 4 bases, J shed 5 bases, and the junction held 11 bases outside the gene matches. The CDR3 is 15 amino acids.

This clonotype showed up just a few times. This sequence joins TRBV10-3 and TRBJ2-1; D is perhaps TRBD1 (6 bases). Deletions cut 4 bases from V and 5 bases from J, with 12 bases between. Germline V CDR1 and CDR2: ENHRY, SYGVKD. The CDR3 is 14 residues long. The chain's CDR3 is CAISGRGTNNEQFF. The CDR3 coding sequence is TGTGCCATCAGTGGAAGGGGGACCAACAATGAGCAGTTCTTC.

This chain connects TRBV4-1 to TRBJ1-5; TRBD1 is a possible D gene (5 bases). CDR1 and CDR2 from the germline V gene are MGHRA and YSYEKL. The V gene lost 1 base and the J gene lost 4 bases, with 17 bases spanning the gap. CDR3 length: 17 residues. The CDR3 loop is CASSQVIWGGRNQPQHF. The CDR3 DNA is TGCGCCAGCAGCCAAGTAATATGGGGCGGGAGGAATCAGCCCCAGCATTTT.

CDR3 amino acids: CAWEPDRGTSPLHF. CDR3 DNA: TGTGCCTGGGAACCGGACAGGGGGACTTCACCCCTCCACTTT. The rearrangement joins TRBV30 to TRBJ1-6, with 10 bases fitting TRBD1. Germline trimming cut 5 bases from V and 9 bases from J; bases unmatched to any gene: 7. The CDR3 length is 14 residues. Germline V gene lookup returns CDR1 GTSNPN and CDR2 SVGIG (reference sequence).

This clonotype was counted only a few times. The chain links TRBV28 to TRBJ2-3; the match to TRBD2 covers 12 bases. Germline CDR1 is MDHEN and CDR2 is SYDVKM. CDR3 length equals 12 residues. Unmatched junction bases numbered 0, after V lost 5 bases and J lost 9 bases. The CDR3 loop is CASSTSGRTQYF. The CDR3 coding sequence is TGTGCCAGCAGTACTAGCGGGAGGACGCAGTATTTT.

This clonotype was found a few times. V usage is TRBV5-1 and J usage is TRBJ2-7; 9 nucleotides match TRBD1. The CDR3 contains 15 residues. The J segment lost 3 bases and the V segment lost 5 bases, leaving 9 bases of the junction unmatched. The germline CDR1 and CDR2 sequences are SGHRS and YFSETQ. The chain's CDR3 is CASSSGTGSLYEQYV. CDR3 nucleotides: TGCGCCAGCAGTTCCGGGACAGGGTCCCTCTACGAGCAGTACGTC.

The chain uses TRBV27 and TRBJ2-1; 7 nucleotides agree with TRBD2. V shed 5 bases and J 9 bases; nucleotides not matched to a gene: 10. The CDR3 has 14 residues. Germline CDR1 reads MNHEY; CDR2 reads SMNVEV (reference sequence). CDR3 protein: CASSLRAGVGEQFF. The CDR3 DNA sequence: TGTGCCAGCAGTCTGAGGGCGGGAGTGGGTGAGCAGTTCTTC.

This clonotype was counted once. The chain is built from TRBV5-3 and TRBJ2-1, with a tentative D call TRBD1 (6 bases). TRBV5-3 counts as an open reading frame of uncertain function. V was pared by 8 bases and J by 4 bases, with 13 bases between. CDR3 length: 13 amino acids. CDR3 amino acids: CASRTDSYNEQFF. The CDR3, as DNA: TGTGCCAGCAGAACGGACAGTTACAATGAGCAGTTCTTC.

V is TRBV6-5 and J is TRBJ2-7, with TRBD2 identical over 7 bases. This CDR3 is 16 amino acids long. In germline, CDR1 is MNHEY, CDR2 SVGAGI. Losses at the gene ends were 0 bases for V and 5 bases for J; bases not matched to a gene: 10. The CDR3 sequence is CASSYSIPGGSHEQYF. CDR3 nucleotide sequence: TGTGCCAGCAGTTACTCGATCCCCGGGGGGTCTCACGAGCAGTACTTC.